One and the same sample provided the 2 T cell receptor beta chains below, sequenced in a study of T-cell memory formation after mild COVID-19. TCRdb re-called the 5' RACE reads with MiXCR, one entry per CDR3 protein. The profile shows a few hundred thousand distinct CDR3 sequences, roughly 19% of them singletons. Sequenced input: PBMCs or a T cell subset sorted from them (not recorded which). These receptors were taken from a man aged 18 to 29 who had mild COVID-19 (a few samples of this study predate the infection). Cell type and time point are not known.

The rearrangement links TRBV29-1 to TRBJ1-4; D not resolved. Trimming stripped 7 bases from V and 3 bases from J, with 15 bases between. Germline V lookup: CDR1 SQVTM, CDR2 ANQGSEA. The CDR3 runs to 14 residues. The CDR3 bases are TGCAGCGCCTCGTATGGTTCTTCTAATGAAAAACTGTTTTTT. This encodes CSASYGSSNEKLFF.

The chain links TRBV7-2 to TRBJ2-7, with TRBD1 matching 9 bases. The germline V gene has CDR1 SGHTA and CDR2 FQGNSA. Trimming at V came to 4 bases and at J to 7 bases, leaving 5 bases not matched to a gene. The length of the CDR3 is 13 residues. This CDR3 is CASSSGTGWEQYF. The CDR3 DNA sequence: TGTGCCAGCAGCTCTGGGACAGGGTGGGAGCAGTACTTC.